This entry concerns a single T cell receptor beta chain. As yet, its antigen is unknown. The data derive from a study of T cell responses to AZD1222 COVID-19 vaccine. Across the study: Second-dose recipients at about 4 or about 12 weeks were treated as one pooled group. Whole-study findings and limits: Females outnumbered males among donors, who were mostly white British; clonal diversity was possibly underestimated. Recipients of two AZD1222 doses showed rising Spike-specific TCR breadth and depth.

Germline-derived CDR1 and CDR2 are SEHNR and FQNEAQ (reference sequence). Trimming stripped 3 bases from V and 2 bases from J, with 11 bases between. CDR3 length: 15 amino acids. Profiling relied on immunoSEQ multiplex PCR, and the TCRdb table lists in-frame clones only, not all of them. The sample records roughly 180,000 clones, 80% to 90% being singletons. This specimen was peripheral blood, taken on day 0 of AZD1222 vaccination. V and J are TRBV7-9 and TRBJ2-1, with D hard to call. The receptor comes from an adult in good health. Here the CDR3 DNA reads TGTGCCAGCAGCTTGGCCTATGGGGCCTACAATGAGCAGTTCTTC. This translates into CASSLAYGAYNEQFF.